This TCR beta chain was captured by sequencing in a study of shared clonotypes between healthy human individuals. Assay: immunoSEQ multiplex PCR; the TCRdb copy retains only in-frame clones and omits some. The repertoire has roughly 1,000,000 clones, around 78% of them found once; the top ten carry under 0.6%. The receptor was derived from a man younger than 35 in good health. Some clones in this sample may be carry-over from other donors' samples. Source material: memory CD4+ T cells from PBMCs. Subset: CD45RA-negative fraction.

CDR3 bases: TGTGCCAGCAGCTCCCCGGGACTAGTGTGGTACGAGCAGTACTTC. Its translation is CASSSPGLVWYEQYF. V usage is TRBV7-2 and J usage is TRBJ2-7; 8 positions match TRBD2. The germline V gene has CDR1 SGHTA and CDR2 FQGNSA. V lost 4 bases and J lost 4; bases outside the gene matches: 9. The CDR3 extends over 15 amino acids.